Given below is one T cell receptor beta chain in context. TCRdb's copy holds only in-frame clones and misses some; the assay was immunoSEQ multiplex PCR. There are roughly 120,000 clones in the sample; roughly 90% occur only once, and approximately 0.81% lies in the top ten. This entry belongs to a study of OX40 agonist ivuxolimab in advanced cancers. Study as a whole: Ivuxolimab, which patients received intravenously every 2 weeks, was dosed at 0.01 to 10 mg/kg.

The V and J ends lost 8 bases and 3 bases respectively, with 14 bases between them. The CDR3 spans 13 residues. The rearrangement links TRBV6-7 to TRBJ2-7; D gene uncertain. TRBV6-7 is annotated as an ORF whose role is uncertain. Here the sequenced sample was CD4+ or CD8+ T cells sorted from blood, taken in a trial of the OX40 agonist ivuxolimab. This clonotype originated in an adult with an advanced solid tumor such as melanoma, head and neck, liver or kidney cancer. DNA of the CDR3: TGTGCCAGCCGGTACGCGGACCTCTACGAGCAGTACTTC. It encodes CASRYADLYEQYF.